The next 17 T cell receptor beta chains were all read from a single sample in a study of long-term antiretroviral therapy in people with HIV. It was version v3.0 of the immunoSEQ assay that was run at survey level. Repertoires were generated with immunoSEQ multiplex PCR, while TCRdb's copy carries only in-frame clones and drops some. Among more than 35,000 clones listed, 75% to 90% were seen once. Specimen: unsorted PBMCs, collected just before starting antiretroviral therapy. All receptors derive from a young woman with HIV.

The chain joins TRBV7-9 to TRBJ1-1, with 8 bases identical to TRBD1. Unmatched junction bases numbered 13, after V lost 5 bases and J lost 5 bases. The CDR3 has 16 residues. CDR1 SEHNR and CDR2 FQNEAQ come from the germline V gene (reference sequence). Written as DNA, the CDR3 is TGTGCCAGCAGCCCGACAAGGACAGGGAAAATGACTGAAGCTTTCTTT. Its translation: CASSPTRTGKMTEAFF.

The rearrangement uses TRBV7-2 and TRBJ2-7, with 11 bases lining up with TRBD2. The CDR3 runs to 17 residues. CDR1 is SGHTA and CDR2 is FQGNSA in the germline V gene. J was trimmed by 0 bases and V by 1 base; bases with no gene match: 5. CDR3 DNA: TGTGCCAGCAGCTTAGGGGCTAGCGGGAGGTCCTCCTACGAGCAGTACTTC. Translation: CASSLGASGRSSYEQYF. Based on the CDR3 plus reference TRBV7-2 and TRBJ2-7, the full variable domain is GAGVSQSPSNKVTEKGKDVELRCDPISGHTALYWYRQSLGQGLEFLIYFQGNSAPDKSGLPSDRFSAERTGGSVSTLTIQRTQQEDSAVYLCASSLGASGRSSYEQYFGPGTRLTVT.

The chain joins TRBV5-1 to TRBJ1-2; D remains unclear. CDR1 is SGHRS and CDR2 is YFSETQ in the germline V gene. The CDR3 covers 13 residues. Trimming took off 7 bases at V and 2 bases at J, with 12 bases between the two ends. The CDR3 DNA is TGCGCCAGCCGTTTCGGGGTAAACTATGGCTACACCTTC. Amino acids: CASRFGVNYGYTF.

The V and J genes are TRBV18 and TRBJ1-4; no firm D call. This CDR3 region has 18 residues. From germline, CDR1 is KGHSH and CDR2 LQKENI. Trimming shortened V by 2 bases and J by 6 bases, and 22 bases separated the two germline ends. The chain's CDR3 is CASSPMIREGSGYEKLFF. The CDR3 bases are TGTGCCAGCTCACCAATGATCCGAGAAGGCTCGGGATATGAAAAACTGTTTTTT. Full variable domain (missing parts from reference TRBV18 and TRBJ1-4): NAGVMQNPRHLVRRRGQEARLRCSPMKGHSHVYWYRQLPEEGLKFMVYLQKENIIDESGMPKERFSAEFPKEGPSILRIQQVVRGDSAAYFCASSPMIREGSGYEKLFFGSGTQLSVL.

J is TRBJ2-1 and V is TRBV5-4, with TRBD2 identical over 8 bases. With 4 bases clipped from V and 4 bases from J, the junction kept 7 bases outside the gene matches. Germline-derived CDR1 and CDR2 are SGHNT and YYREEE (reference sequence). This CDR3 comprises 15 residues. Here the CDR3 DNA reads TGTGCCAGCAGCCCGGGGACTAGAGAATACAATGAGCAGTTCTTC. This encodes CASSPGTREYNEQFF.

This chain connects TRBV28 to TRBJ2-5; 7 nucleotides align to TRBD2. V lost 7 bases and J lost 5; bases outside the gene matches: 7. The length of the CDR3 is 13 residues. CDR1 MDHEN and CDR2 SYDVKM come from the germline V gene. The CDR3, as DNA: TGTGCCAGCAATCTGGGGGGGAGCGAGACCCAGTACTTC. It encodes CASNLGGSETQYF.

The chain recombines TRBV28 with TRBJ1-5; no definite D call. CDR3 length: 14 amino acids. Trimming cost V 5 bases and J 0 bases, with 8 bases left between them. The germline CDR1 and CDR2 sequences are MDHEN and SYDVKM. The chain's CDR3 is CASSPSYSNQPQHF. The CDR3 DNA follows: TGTGCCAGCAGTCCATCCTATAGCAATCAGCCCCAGCATTTT.

This rearrangement joins TRBV4-1 to TRBJ2-7, with 9 bases matching TRBD2. Germline lookup yields CDR1 MGHRA and CDR2 YSYEKL. V lost 0 bases to trimming and J lost 4 bases; unmatched junction nucleotides: 4. This CDR3 has 15 residues. For the CDR3, the DNA is TGCGCCAGCAGCCAAGATCCGGCGGGAGGGTACGAGCAGTACTTC. This encodes CASSQDPAGGYEQYF.

The chain links TRBV28 to TRBJ1-1, with a possible D match to TRBD1 (5 bases). The CDR3 runs 12 residues. The germline CDR1 and CDR2 sequences are MDHEN and SYDVKM. Trimming took 3 bases from V and 3 from J, leaving 5 bases between them. The CDR3 DNA is TGTGCCAGCAGTTTCAGGGACACTGAAGCTTTCTTT. It codes for CASSFRDTEAFF.

The chain joins TRBV9 to TRBJ2-2; perhaps TRBD2 as D (6 bases). Trimming took 4 bases from V and 0 from J, leaving 13 bases between them. Per the germline V gene, CDR1 is SGDLS and CDR2 is YYNGEE. The CDR3 is 16 amino acids. The CDR3 loop reads CASSWPRGTNTGELFF. The CDR3 nucleotides are TGTGCCAGCAGCTGGCCCCGGGGGACGAACACCGGGGAGCTGTTTTTT.

J is TRBJ1-2 and V is TRBV28; 8 positions match TRBD1. The CDR3 contains 14 residues. CDR1 is MDHEN, CDR2 SYDVKM, per germline. Losses at the gene ends were 6 bases for V and 8 bases for J; bases not matched to a gene: 11. The chain's CDR3 is CASRYQGARDGYTF. The CDR3 DNA reads TGTGCCAGCAGGTATCAGGGGGCGCGGGACGGCTACACCTTC.

This chain uses TRBV7-3 with TRBJ1-2; D is ambiguous. The CDR3 is 13 amino acids. V lost 3 bases, J lost 4 bases, and 9 bases lay in between. In germline, CDR1 is SGHTA, CDR2 FQGTGA. CDR3 in DNA: TGTGCCAGCAGCTTGTCTCCAGGCTATGGCTACACCTTC. Protein product: CASSLSPGYGYTF.

The chain links TRBV5-1 to TRBJ1-4, with D perhaps TRBD1 (5 bases). This CDR3 comprises 15 residues. The V end was cut by 7 bases, the J end by 4 bases, with 17 bases between. Germline CDR1 is SGHRS and CDR2 is YFSETQ. The CDR3, as DNA: TGCGCCAGCGAATCACCGGGACTGAGTAATGAAAAACTGTTTTTT. Its protein is CASESPGLSNEKLFF.

This clone turned up a few times. CDR3 sequence reads: CASSPRLPNTGELFF. The CDR3 DNA sequence: TGCGCCAGCAGCCCAAGGTTACCGAACACCGGGGAGCTGTTTTTT. This chain joins TRBV5-1 and TRBJ2-2; D uncertain. Trimming pared 4 bases from V and 0 bases from J, leaving 10 bases between. This CDR3 has 15 residues. Germline lookup yields CDR1 SGHRS and CDR2 YFSETQ.

This clone appeared once. The chain couples TRBV19 to TRBJ1-5; the D is unclear. The germline V gene encodes CDR1 LNHDA and CDR2 SQIVND (reference sequence). The CDR3 has 20 amino acids. Trimming took off 1 base at V and 0 bases at J, with 22 bases between the two ends. The CDR3 DNA sequence: TGTGCCAGTAGTATAGCCGCGGACTTTCCCCCTGGGTTTAGCAATCAGCCCCAGCATTTT. This gives the protein CASSIAADFPPGFSNQPQHF.

This chain joins TRBV6-5 and TRBJ2-3; D is ambiguous. The germline gives CDR1 MNHEY, CDR2 SVGAGI. Trimming stripped 8 bases from V and 2 bases from J, with 8 bases between. CDR3 length equals 12 residues. The CDR3 coding sequence is TGTGCCAGCCGGTCGACCACAGATACGCAGTATTTT. Translation: CASRSTTDTQYF.

Note on this clone: The germline gene is not matched at one end of the junction; a read error may be the cause. In the same sample, other DNA sequences code for this CDR3. The chain couples TRBV19 to TRBJ2-2, with D possibly matching TRBD1 (5 bases). CDR3 length equals 15 residues. CDR1 and CDR2 (germline): LNHDA, SQIVND (reference sequence). CDR3 region: CASSMSGQISGELFF. The CDR3 nucleotides read TGTGCCAGCAGTATGTCAGGACAAATATCCGGGGAGCTGTTTTTT. The full variable domain, its missing parts supplied by reference TRBV19 and TRBJ2-2, is DGGITQSPKYLFRKEGQNVTLSCEQNLNHDAMYWYRQDPGQGLRLIYYSQIVNDFQKGDIAEGYSVSREKKESFPLTVTSAQKNPTAFYLCASSMSGQISGELFFGEGSRLTVL.